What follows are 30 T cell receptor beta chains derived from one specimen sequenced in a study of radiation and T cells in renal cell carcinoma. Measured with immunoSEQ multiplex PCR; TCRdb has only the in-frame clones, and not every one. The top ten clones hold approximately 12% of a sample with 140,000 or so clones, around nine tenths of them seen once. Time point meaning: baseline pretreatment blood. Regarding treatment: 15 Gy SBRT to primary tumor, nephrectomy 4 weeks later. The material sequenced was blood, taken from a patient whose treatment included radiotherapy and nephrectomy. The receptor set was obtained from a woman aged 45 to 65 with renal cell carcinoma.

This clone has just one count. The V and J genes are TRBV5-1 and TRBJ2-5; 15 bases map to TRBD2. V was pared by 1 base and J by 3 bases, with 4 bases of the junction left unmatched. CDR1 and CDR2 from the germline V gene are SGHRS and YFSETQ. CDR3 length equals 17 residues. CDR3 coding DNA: TGCGCCAGCAGCTTGAGGACTAGCGGGGGGGCCAAAGAGACCCAGTACTTC. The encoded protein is CASSLRTSGGAKETQYF.

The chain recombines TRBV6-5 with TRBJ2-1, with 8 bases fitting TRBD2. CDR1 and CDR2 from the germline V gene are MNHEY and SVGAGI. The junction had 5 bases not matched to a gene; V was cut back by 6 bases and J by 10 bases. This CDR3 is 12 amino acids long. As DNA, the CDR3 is TGTGCCAGCAGCCTCCGGGGGGGCGAGCAGTTCTTC. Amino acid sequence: CASSLRGGEQFF.

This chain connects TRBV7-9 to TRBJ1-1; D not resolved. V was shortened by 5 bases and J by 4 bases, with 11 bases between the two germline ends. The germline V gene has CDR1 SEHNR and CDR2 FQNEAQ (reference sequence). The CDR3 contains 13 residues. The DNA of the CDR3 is TGTGCCAGCAGCCCCCAGTCGGGCACTGAAGCTTTCTTT. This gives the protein CASSPQSGTEAFF.

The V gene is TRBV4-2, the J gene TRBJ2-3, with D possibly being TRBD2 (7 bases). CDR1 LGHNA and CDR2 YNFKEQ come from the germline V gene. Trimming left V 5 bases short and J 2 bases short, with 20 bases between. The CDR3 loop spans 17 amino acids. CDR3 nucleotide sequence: TGTGCCAGCAGCGATCGGGTAGGGGGGGAGGACACAGATACGCAGTATTTT. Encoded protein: CASSDRVGGEDTDTQYF.

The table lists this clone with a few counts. CDR3 sequence reads: CAISLRDRGPYEQYF. The DNA for the CDR3 is TGTGCCATCAGCCTCCGGGACAGGGGACCCTACGAGCAGTACTTC. J is TRBJ2-7 and V is TRBV10-3; 10 bases match TRBD1. The V gene's germline CDR1 is ENHRY and CDR2 SYGVKD. The V and J ends lost 6 bases and 2 bases, in that order; junction bases with no gene match: 7. The CDR3 is 15 residues long.

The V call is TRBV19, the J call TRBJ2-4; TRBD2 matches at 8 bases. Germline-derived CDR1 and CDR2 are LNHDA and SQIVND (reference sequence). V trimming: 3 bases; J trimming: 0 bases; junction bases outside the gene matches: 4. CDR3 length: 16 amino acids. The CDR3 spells CASSMVAGGAKNIQYF. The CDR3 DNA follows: TGTGCCAGTAGTATGGTGGCGGGGGGAGCCAAAAACATTCAGTACTTC.

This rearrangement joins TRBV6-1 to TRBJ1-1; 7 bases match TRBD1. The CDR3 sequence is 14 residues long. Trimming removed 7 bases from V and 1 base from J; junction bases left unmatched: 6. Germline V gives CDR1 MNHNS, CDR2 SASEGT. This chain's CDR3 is CASIRDRANTEAFF. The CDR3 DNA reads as TGTGCCAGCATCAGAGACAGGGCGAACACTGAAGCTTTCTTT.

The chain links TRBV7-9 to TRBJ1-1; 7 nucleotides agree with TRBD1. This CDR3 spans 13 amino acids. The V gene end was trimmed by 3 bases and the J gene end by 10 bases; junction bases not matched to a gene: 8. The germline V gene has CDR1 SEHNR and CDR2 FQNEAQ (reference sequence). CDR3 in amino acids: CASSFGQARTAFF. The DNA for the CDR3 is TGTGCCAGCAGCTTCGGACAGGCGAGGACAGCTTTCTTT. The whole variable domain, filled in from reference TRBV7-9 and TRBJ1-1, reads DTGVSQNPRHKITKRGQNVTFRCDPISEHNRLYWYRQTLGQGPEFLTYFQNEAQLEKSRLLSDRFSAERPKGSFSTLEIQRTEQGDSAMYLCASSFGQARTAFFGQGTRLTVV.

CDR3 in amino acids: CATSSLQGSSSGANVLTF. CDR3 nucleotide sequence: TGTGCCACCAGCAGCCTACAGGGTAGCAGCTCTGGGGCCAACGTCCTGACTTTC. The genes are TRBV15 and TRBJ2-6; the D gene is possibly TRBD1 (6 bases). CDR1 and CDR2 from the germline V gene are LNHNV and YYDKDF (reference sequence). The CDR3 has 18 amino acids. V gave up 3 bases and J gave up 0 bases, with 15 bases separating them.

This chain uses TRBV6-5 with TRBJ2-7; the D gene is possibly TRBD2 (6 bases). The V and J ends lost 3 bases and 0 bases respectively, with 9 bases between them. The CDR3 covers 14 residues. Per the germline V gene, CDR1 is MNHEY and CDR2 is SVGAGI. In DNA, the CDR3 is TGTGCCAGCAGTTATGGGGGGACCTCCTACGAGCAGTACTTC. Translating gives CASSYGGTSYEQYF.

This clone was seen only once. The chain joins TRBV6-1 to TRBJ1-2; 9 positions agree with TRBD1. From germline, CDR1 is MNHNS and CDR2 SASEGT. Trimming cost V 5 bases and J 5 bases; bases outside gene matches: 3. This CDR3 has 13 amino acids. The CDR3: CASSWTGEYGYTF. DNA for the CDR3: TGTGCCAGCAGTTGGACAGGGGAGTATGGCTACACCTTC.

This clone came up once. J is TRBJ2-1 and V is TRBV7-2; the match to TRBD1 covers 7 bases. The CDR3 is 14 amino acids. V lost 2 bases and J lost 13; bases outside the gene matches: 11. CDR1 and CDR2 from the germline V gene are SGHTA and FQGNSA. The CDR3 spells CASSLIPTGLGQFF. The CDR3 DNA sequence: TGTGCCAGCAGCTTAATCCCGACAGGGCTGGGACAGTTCTTC.

This chain's CDR3 is CASSIQGLGNSPLHF. The CDR3 nucleotides are TGTGCCAGTAGTATACAGGGGCTGGGAAATTCACCCCTCCACTTT. The genes are TRBV19 and TRBJ1-6; perhaps TRBD1 as D (6 bases). Germline values: CDR1 LNHDA, CDR2 SQIVND (reference sequence). The CDR3 is made up of 15 amino acids. Trimming removed 2 bases at V and 7 bases at J, with 12 bases between.

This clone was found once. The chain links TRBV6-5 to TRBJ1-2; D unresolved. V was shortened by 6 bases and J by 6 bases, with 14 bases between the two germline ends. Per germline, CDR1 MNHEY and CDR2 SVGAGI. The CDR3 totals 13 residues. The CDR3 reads CASRARTIHGYTF. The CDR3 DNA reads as TGTGCCAGCAGAGCTAGAACCATCCATGGCTACACCTTC.

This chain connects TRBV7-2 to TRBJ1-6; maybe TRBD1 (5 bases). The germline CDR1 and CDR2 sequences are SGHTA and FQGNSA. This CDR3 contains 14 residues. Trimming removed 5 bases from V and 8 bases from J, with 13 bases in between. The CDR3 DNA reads TGTGCCAGCAGCCCCGGTTCCAGGGATTCACCCCTCCACTTT. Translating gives CASSPGSRDSPLHF.

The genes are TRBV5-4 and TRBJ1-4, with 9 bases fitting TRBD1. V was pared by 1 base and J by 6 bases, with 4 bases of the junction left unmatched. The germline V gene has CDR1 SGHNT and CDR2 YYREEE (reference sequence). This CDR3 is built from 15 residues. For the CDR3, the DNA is TGTGCCAGCAGCTTGAGGGACAGGGTGGATGAAAAACTGTTTTTT. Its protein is CASSLRDRVDEKLFF.

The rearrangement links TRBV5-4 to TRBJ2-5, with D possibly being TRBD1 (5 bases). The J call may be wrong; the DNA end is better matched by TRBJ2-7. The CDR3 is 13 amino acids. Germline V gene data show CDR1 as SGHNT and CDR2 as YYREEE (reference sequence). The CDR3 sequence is CASTLRGSYEQYF. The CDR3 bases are TGTGCCAGCACCCTTAGGGGATCCTACGAGCAGTACTTC.

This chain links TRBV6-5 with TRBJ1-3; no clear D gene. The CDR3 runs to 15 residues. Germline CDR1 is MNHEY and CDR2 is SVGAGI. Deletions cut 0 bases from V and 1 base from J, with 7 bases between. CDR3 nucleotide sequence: TGTGCCAGCAGTTACTCCGGGATATCTGGAAACACCATATATTTT. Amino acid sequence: CASSYSGISGNTIYF.

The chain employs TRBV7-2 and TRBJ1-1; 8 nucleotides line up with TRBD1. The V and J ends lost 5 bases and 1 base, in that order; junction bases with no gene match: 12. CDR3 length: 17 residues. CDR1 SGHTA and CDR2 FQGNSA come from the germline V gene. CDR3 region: CASSQGRTGTRNTEAFF. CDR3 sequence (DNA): TGTGCCAGCAGCCAAGGACGGACAGGGACCCGGAACACTGAAGCTTTCTTT.

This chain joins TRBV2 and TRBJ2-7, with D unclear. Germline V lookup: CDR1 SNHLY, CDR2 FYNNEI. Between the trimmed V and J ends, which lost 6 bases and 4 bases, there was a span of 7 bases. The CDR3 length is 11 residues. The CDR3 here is CASRRWYEQYF. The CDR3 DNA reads TGTGCCAGCAGGAGGTGGTACGAGCAGTACTTC.

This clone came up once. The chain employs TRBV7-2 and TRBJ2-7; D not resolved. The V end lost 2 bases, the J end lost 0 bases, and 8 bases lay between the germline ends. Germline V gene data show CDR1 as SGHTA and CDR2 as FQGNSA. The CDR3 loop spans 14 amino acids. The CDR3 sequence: CASSLPGHSYEQYF. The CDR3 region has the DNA TGTGCCAGCAGCTTACCGGGCCACTCCTACGAGCAGTACTTC.

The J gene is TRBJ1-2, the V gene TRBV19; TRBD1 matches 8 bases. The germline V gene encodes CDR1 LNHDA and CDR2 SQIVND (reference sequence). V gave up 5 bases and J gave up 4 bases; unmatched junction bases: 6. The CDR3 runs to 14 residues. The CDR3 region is CASSPDRDGYGYTF. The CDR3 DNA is TGTGCCAGTAGTCCGGACAGGGATGGCTATGGCTACACCTTC.

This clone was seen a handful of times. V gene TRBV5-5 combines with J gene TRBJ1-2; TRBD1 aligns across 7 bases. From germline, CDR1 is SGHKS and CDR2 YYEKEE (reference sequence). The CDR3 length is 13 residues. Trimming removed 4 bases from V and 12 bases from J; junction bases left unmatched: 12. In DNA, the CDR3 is TGTGCCAGCAGCCCCGATGGGGCAGGGGGAAACACCTTC. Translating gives CASSPDGAGGNTF.

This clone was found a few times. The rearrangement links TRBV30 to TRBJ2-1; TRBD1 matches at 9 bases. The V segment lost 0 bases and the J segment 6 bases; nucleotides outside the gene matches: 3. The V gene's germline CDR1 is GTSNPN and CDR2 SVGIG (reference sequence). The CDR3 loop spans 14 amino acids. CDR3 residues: CAWSVGTGSNEQFF. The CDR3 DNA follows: TGTGCCTGGAGTGTAGGGACAGGGTCCAATGAGCAGTTCTTC.

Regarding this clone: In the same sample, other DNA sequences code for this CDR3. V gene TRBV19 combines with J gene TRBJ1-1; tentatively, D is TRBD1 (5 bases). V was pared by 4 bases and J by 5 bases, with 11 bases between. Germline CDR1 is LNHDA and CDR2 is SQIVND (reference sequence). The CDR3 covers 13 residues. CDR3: CASSTTGDTEAFF. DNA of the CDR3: TGTGCCAGTAGTACAACAGGTGATACTGAAGCTTTCTTT.

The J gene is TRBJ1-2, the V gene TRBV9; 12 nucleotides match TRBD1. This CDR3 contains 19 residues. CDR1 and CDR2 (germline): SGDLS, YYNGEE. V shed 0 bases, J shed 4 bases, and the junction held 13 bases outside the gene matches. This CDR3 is CASSVAGGTGGSPGYGYTF. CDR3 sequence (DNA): TGTGCCAGCAGCGTAGCGGGGGGGACAGGGGGCTCCCCTGGCTATGGCTACACCTTC.

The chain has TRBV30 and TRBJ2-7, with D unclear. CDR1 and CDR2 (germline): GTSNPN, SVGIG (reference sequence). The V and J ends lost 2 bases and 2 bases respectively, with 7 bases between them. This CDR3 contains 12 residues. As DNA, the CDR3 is TGTGCCTGGAGTCGCGACACCTACGAGCAGTACTTC. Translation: CAWSRDTYEQYF. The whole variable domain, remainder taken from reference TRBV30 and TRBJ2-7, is SQTIHQWPATLVQPVGSPLSLECTVEGTSNPNLYWYRQAAGRGLQLLFYSVGIGQISSEVPQNLSASRPQDRQFILSSKKLLLSDSGFYLCAWSRDTYEQYFGPGTRLTVT.

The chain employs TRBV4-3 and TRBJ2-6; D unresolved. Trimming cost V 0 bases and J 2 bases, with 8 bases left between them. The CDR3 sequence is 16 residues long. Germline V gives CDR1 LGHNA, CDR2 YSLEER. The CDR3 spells CASSQESTAGANVLTF. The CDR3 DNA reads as TGCGCCAGCAGCCAAGAAAGCACAGCTGGGGCCAACGTCCTGACTTTC.

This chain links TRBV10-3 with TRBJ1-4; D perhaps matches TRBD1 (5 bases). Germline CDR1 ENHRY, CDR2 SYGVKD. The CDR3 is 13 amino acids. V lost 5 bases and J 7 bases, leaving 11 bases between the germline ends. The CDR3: CAISQGESEKLFF. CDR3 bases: TGTGCCATCAGTCAAGGGGAAAGTGAAAAACTGTTTTTT.

CDR3: CASSVGVQGEGYGYTF. In DNA, the CDR3 is TGTGCCAGCAGCGTAGGAGTCCAGGGCGAGGGGTATGGCTACACCTTC. This chain connects TRBV9 to TRBJ1-2, with a possible D match to TRBD1 (5 bases). Germline V CDR1 and CDR2: SGDLS, YYNGEE. The length of the CDR3 is 16 residues. Trimming stripped 0 bases from V and 5 bases from J, with 17 bases between.